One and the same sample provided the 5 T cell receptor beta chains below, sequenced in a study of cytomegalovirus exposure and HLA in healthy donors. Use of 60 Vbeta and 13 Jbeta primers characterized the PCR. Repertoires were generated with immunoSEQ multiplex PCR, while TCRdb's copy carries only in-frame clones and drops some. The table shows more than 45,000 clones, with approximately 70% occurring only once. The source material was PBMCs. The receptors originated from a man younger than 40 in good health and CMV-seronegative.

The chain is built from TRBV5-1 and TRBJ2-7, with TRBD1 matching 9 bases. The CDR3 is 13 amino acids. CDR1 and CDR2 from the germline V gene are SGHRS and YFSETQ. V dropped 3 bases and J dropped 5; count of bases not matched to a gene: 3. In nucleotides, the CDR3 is TGCGCCAGCAGCTGGGACAGGGTACACGAGCAGTACTTC. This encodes CASSWDRVHEQYF.

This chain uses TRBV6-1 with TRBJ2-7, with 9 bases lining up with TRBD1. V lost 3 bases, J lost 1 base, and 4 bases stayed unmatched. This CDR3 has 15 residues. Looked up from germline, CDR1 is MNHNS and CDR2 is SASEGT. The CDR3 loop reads CASSDPGQGSYEQYF. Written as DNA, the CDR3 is TGTGCCAGCAGTGACCCGGGACAGGGATCCTACGAGCAGTACTTC.

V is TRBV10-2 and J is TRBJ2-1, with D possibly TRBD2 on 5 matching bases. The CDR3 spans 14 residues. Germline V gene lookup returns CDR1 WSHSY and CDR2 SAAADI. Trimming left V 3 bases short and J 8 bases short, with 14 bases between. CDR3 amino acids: CASSDAERPDEQFF. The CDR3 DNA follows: TGCGCCAGCAGTGATGCCGAGCGGCCGGATGAGCAGTTCTTC.

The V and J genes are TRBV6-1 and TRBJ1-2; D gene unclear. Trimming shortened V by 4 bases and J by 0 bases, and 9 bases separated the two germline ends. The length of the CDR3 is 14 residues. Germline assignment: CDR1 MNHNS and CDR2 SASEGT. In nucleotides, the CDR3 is TGTGCCAGCAGTGCTGCACTCTCTAACTATGGCTACACCTTC. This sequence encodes CASSAALSNYGYTF.

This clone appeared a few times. In nucleotides, the CDR3 is TGCAGTGCTACGGAGCGGGAGAAACAGTACTTC. This codes for CSATEREKQYF. The V gene is TRBV20-1, the J gene TRBJ2-7; 8 nucleotides align to TRBD2. The CDR3 is made up of 11 amino acids. V shed 4 bases and J 10 bases; nucleotides not matched to a gene: 6. The germline CDR1 and CDR2 sequences are DFQATT and SNEGSKA (reference sequence).